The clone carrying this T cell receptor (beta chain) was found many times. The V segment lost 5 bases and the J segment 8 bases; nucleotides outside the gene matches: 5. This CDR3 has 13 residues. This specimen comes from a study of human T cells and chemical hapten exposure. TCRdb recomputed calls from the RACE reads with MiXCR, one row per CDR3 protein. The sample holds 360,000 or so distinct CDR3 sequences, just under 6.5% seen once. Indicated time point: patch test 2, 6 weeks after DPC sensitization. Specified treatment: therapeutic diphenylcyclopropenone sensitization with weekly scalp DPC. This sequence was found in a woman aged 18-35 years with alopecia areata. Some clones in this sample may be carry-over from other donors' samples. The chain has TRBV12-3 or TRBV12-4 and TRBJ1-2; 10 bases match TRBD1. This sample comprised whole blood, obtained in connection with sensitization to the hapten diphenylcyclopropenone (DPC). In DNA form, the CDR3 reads TGTGCCAGCAGTCACGACAGGGGGCAAGGCTACACCTTC. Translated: CASSHDRGQGYTF.